The 13 T cell receptor beta chains below come from one sample, sequenced in a study of CD8+ T cells in alopecia areata. Once RNA had been extracted, it was reverse transcribed into cDNA to act as the sequencing template. TCRdb's table, derived via immunoSEQ multiplex PCR, lists solely in-frame clones and lacks some. The data contain around 210,000 clones, approximately 60% of them singletons. Material: CD8+ T cells sorted from blood. The receptors were gathered from a human donor in good health.

The chain links TRBV9 to TRBJ2-5; 7 nucleotides line up with TRBD1. J was trimmed by 1 base and V by 0 bases; bases with no gene match: 3. The CDR3 runs to 15 residues. From germline, CDR1 is SGDLS and CDR2 YYNGEE. CDR3 nucleotide sequence: TGTGCCAGCAGCGTAGAGGGACAGATCCAAGAGACCCAGTACTTC. It codes for CASSVEGQIQETQYF.

The chain carries TRBV5-4 and TRBJ1-5; the match to TRBD1 covers 7 bases. The CDR3 contains 13 residues. Losses at the gene ends were 4 bases for V and 4 bases for J; bases not matched to a gene: 2. The germline CDR1 and CDR2 sequences are SGHNT and YYREEE (reference sequence). CDR3 in DNA: TGTGCCAGCAGCCGACAGGGTAATCAGCCCCAGCATTTT. It translates to CASSRQGNQPQHF.

The genes are TRBV6-1 and TRBJ2-5; no clear D gene. CDR1 and CDR2 (germline): MNHNS, SASEGT. The CDR3 is 13 residues long. Trimming removed 2 bases at V and 2 bases at J, with 6 bases between. CDR3 coding DNA: TGTGCCAGCAGTGAACCCTTACAAGAGACCCAGTACTTC. Translating it yields CASSEPLQETQYF.

The J gene is TRBJ1-1, the V gene TRBV30; D is unclear. Looked up from germline, CDR1 is GTSNPN and CDR2 is SVGIG (reference sequence). The CDR3 has 17 amino acids. The V gene lost 2 bases and the J gene lost 1 base, with 20 bases spanning the gap. Here the CDR3 reads CAWSPTRAASPNTEAFF. The CDR3 DNA reads TGTGCCTGGAGTCCTACGAGGGCGGCCTCGCCGAACACTGAAGCTTTCTTT.

This clone was found once. The V gene is TRBV7-9, the J gene TRBJ1-6; TRBD1 aligns across 9 bases. The CDR3 runs 17 residues. Germline lookup yields CDR1 SEHNR and CDR2 FQNEAQ (reference sequence). V was pared by 0 bases and J by 8 bases, with 8 bases of the junction left unmatched. The CDR3 coding sequence is TGTGCCAGCAGCTTAGCAGTGGGGACAGGGATGGATTCACCCCTCCACTTT. Translation gives CASSLAVGTGMDSPLHF.

This clone was counted a few times. CDR3 loop: CASSLEQYSNQPQHF. In nucleotides, the CDR3 is TGCGCCAGCAGCCTCGAACAGTATAGCAATCAGCCCCAGCATTTT. This chain joins TRBV4-1 and TRBJ1-5; D gene ambiguous. V gave up 4 bases and J gave up 0 bases, with 10 bases separating them. Germline assignment: CDR1 MGHRA and CDR2 YSYEKL. This CDR3 has 15 residues.

This sequence joins TRBV30 and TRBJ2-2; D not certain. Germline CDR1 is GTSNPN and CDR2 is SVGIG (reference sequence). V lost 2 bases to trimming and J lost 4 bases, with 11 bases between them. The CDR3 length is 14 residues. The DNA of the CDR3 is TGTGCCTGGAGTTGGGGATCGGGCACCGGGGAGCTGTTTTTT. This sequence encodes CAWSWGSGTGELFF.

The CDR3 spells CASSLWSGSYNEQFF. The CDR3 DNA is TGTGCCAGCAGTTTATGGTCAGGGTCCTACAATGAGCAGTTCTTC. The rearrangement joins TRBV27 to TRBJ2-1; TRBD1 might be the D (5 bases). Germline CDR1 MNHEY, CDR2 SMNVEV (reference sequence). V was shortened by 1 base and J by 1 base, with 8 bases between the two germline ends. The CDR3 has 15 residues.

V and J are TRBV27 and TRBJ2-7; 10 nucleotides agree with TRBD1. Germline-derived CDR1 and CDR2 are MNHEY and SMNVEV (reference sequence). The CDR3 is made up of 16 amino acids. The V segment lost 5 bases and the J segment 6 bases; nucleotides outside the gene matches: 13. The CDR3 region is CASSIRQGARNSEQYF. CDR3 nucleotide sequence: TGTGCCAGCAGTATTCGACAGGGGGCTCGGAATAGCGAGCAGTACTTC.

The V call is TRBV29-1, the J call TRBJ2-1; 8 bases match TRBD1. This CDR3 has 12 amino acids. Germline assignment: CDR1 SQVTM and CDR2 ANQGSEA. The junction had 7 bases not matched to a gene; V was cut back by 8 bases and J by 7 bases. CDR3 protein: CSSRTGNNEQFF. As DNA, the CDR3 is TGCAGCTCCCGGACAGGGAATAATGAGCAGTTCTTC.

This clone was recorded at least ten times. The gene calls are TRBV5-5 and TRBJ1-2; D ambiguous. Trimming took off 2 bases at V and 2 bases at J, with 7 bases between the two ends. The V gene's germline CDR1 is SGHKS and CDR2 YYEKEE (reference sequence). This CDR3 is built from 13 residues. The CDR3 DNA is TGTGCCAGCAGCTTCGACATGAACTATGGCTACACCTTC. As protein: CASSFDMNYGYTF.

This clone has only a few counts. V and J are TRBV2 and TRBJ2-3, with 9 nucleotides matching TRBD1. Germline assignment: CDR1 SNHLY and CDR2 FYNNEI. This CDR3 region has 15 residues. Trimming took 9 bases from V and 0 from J; bases not matched to a gene: 7. CDR3 bases: TGTGCCAGTACCAAAGGACAGGGGAGCACAGATACGCAGTATTTT. This translates into CASTKGQGSTDTQYF.

The V call is TRBV4-1, the J call TRBJ1-1, with a tentative D call TRBD1 (5 bases). Trimming removed 0 bases at V and 1 base at J, with 9 bases between. The germline gives CDR1 MGHRA, CDR2 YSYEKL. This CDR3 has 15 amino acids. The CDR3 is CASSQDPGANTEAFF. The CDR3 DNA is TGCGCCAGCAGCCAAGATCCTGGGGCGAACACTGAAGCTTTCTTT.